This record looks at one T cell receptor beta chain sequence and its context. No antigen is known for it. The data were taken from a study of response to subunit inactivated influenza vaccine. V lost 3 bases, J lost 5 bases, and 6 bases stayed unmatched. Germline assignment: CDR1 SGHDN and CDR2 FVKESK. The CDR3 runs 15 residues. General study results and limits: There was a suggestion from the authors that each seasonal influenza vaccination recruits few new T cells.

TCRdb itself ran the RT-PCR reads through MiXCR, one entry per CDR3 protein. The repertoire holds a few hundred thousand distinct CDR3 sequences, with 21% as singletons. The sequences come from PBMCs from blood, collected around 22 months after vaccination. The sequence was collected from a man aged 50-75 years who received an inactivated influenza vaccine. The chain has TRBV14 and TRBJ2-2; 7 bases map to TRBD1. The CDR3 loop reads CASSHLTGRTGELFF. The CDR3 region has the DNA TGTGCCAGCAGCCACTTGACAGGGCGGACCGGGGAGCTGTTTTTT.